Shown below are 30 T cell receptor beta chains from a single sample sequenced in a study of long-term antiretroviral therapy in people with HIV. The authors ran the immunoSEQ assay, v3.0, at survey level. Produced via immunoSEQ multiplex PCR; TCRdb's table is partial and in-frame only. The sample holds around 20,000 clones, almost 85% seen once. The specimen was unsorted PBMCs, collected 0.5 years after starting antiretroviral therapy. These receptors originate from a young man with HIV.

The rearrangement links TRBV7-9 to TRBJ2-7; D is possibly TRBD1 (6 bases). Germline CDR1 reads SEHNR; CDR2 reads FQNEAQ (reference sequence). Trimming shortened V by 1 base and J by 4 bases, and 11 bases separated the two germline ends. This CDR3 is 14 amino acids long. In DNA, the CDR3 is TGTGCCAGCAGCTTAGATTCCGGACAGTACGAGCAGTACTTC. This codes for CASSLDSGQYEQYF.

In its sample, this clone was seen once. The chain is built from TRBV11-3 and TRBJ2-3; 9 bases match TRBD2. From germline, CDR1 is SGHNT and CDR2 YENEEA. The CDR3 is 16 amino acids. J lost 0 bases, V lost 2 bases, and 3 bases had no gene match. CDR3 DNA: TGTGCCAGCAGCTTAAGTACTAGCGGGAGCACAGATACGCAGTATTTT. This sequence encodes CASSLSTSGSTDTQYF.

The genes are TRBV7-9 and TRBJ2-5, with no clear D. Germline V gene sequence: CDR1 SEHNR, CDR2 FQNEAQ (reference sequence). Trimming left V 2 bases short and J 4 bases short, with 2 bases between. The CDR3 is 11 amino acids. The CDR3 here is CASSLTETQYF. In DNA, the CDR3 is TGTGCCAGCAGCTTAACAGAGACCCAGTACTTC.

The V and J genes are TRBV11-2 and TRBJ2-2, with D unclear. V gave up 1 base and J gave up 7 bases, with 7 bases separating them. Germline CDR1 reads SGHAT; CDR2 reads FQNNGV. The CDR3 loop spans 13 amino acids. The CDR3 nucleotides are TGTGCCAGCAGCTTAGTTGTCTTCGGGGAGCTGTTTTTT. It encodes CASSLVVFGELFF.

The V call is TRBV5-6, the J call TRBJ1-3; D unresolved. V was pared by 0 bases and J by 5 bases, with 9 bases between. The V gene's germline CDR1 is SGHDT and CDR2 YYEEEE. CDR3 length: 14 amino acids. The CDR3 spells CASSLVDIRNTIYF. The CDR3 region has the DNA TGTGCCAGCAGCTTGGTTGACATCCGAAACACCATATATTTT.

This chain connects TRBV9 to TRBJ2-7; 7 bases agree with TRBD2. V shed 0 bases, J shed 6 bases, and the junction held 9 bases outside the gene matches. Germline assignment: CDR1 SGDLS and CDR2 YYNGEE. The CDR3 is made up of 15 amino acids. The CDR3 sequence: CASSVDREAGFEQYF. CDR3 coding DNA: TGTGCCAGCAGCGTAGATCGGGAGGCAGGTTTCGAGCAGTACTTC.

This chain uses TRBV2 with TRBJ1-6, with TRBD1 matching over 7 bases. The CDR3 length is 13 residues. Germline V gene data show CDR1 as SNHLY and CDR2 as FYNNEI. J gave up 12 bases and V 9 bases, and 11 bases lay outside the gene matches. The CDR3 protein is CARTGVLAEPLHF. CDR3 sequence (DNA): TGTGCCAGAACAGGGGTTTTGGCTGAACCCCTCCACTTT.

The rearrangement joins TRBV13 to TRBJ1-2; no definite D call. The CDR3 extends over 15 amino acids. CDR1 PRHDT and CDR2 FYEKMQ come from the germline V gene (reference sequence). Trimming stripped 0 bases from V and 3 bases from J, with 11 bases between. CDR3 nucleotide sequence: TGTGCCAGCAGCTTAGGCCTTATGCGTGACTATGGCTACACCTTC. The encoded protein is CASSLGLMRDYGYTF.

The chain employs TRBV9 and TRBJ2-2, with no clear D. Germline V gives CDR1 SGDLS, CDR2 YYNGEE. The CDR3 runs 14 residues. Trimming took 0 bases from V and 4 from J, leaving 7 bases between them. In DNA, the CDR3 is TGTGCCAGCAGCGTAGTTACCGCCACCGGGGAGCTGTTTTTT. Amino acids: CASSVVTATGELFF.

The V and J genes are TRBV7-9 and TRBJ2-7, with a possible D match to TRBD2 (5 bases). Germline CDR1 is SEHNR and CDR2 is FQNEAQ (reference sequence). The CDR3 consists of 15 residues. Trimming took 2 bases from V and 7 from J, leaving 18 bases between them. The CDR3 protein is CASSLSGTPTREQYF. The CDR3 bases are TGTGCCAGCAGCTTATCGGGAACCCCAACGAGGGAGCAGTACTTC.

The chain joins TRBV2 to TRBJ2-5; D is perhaps TRBD1 or TRBD2 (5 bases each). The CDR3 runs to 15 residues. Trimming pared 6 bases from V and 5 bases from J, leaving 19 bases between. Germline CDR1 SNHLY, CDR2 FYNNEI. The CDR3 sequence: CASRHRDPEGETQYF. CDR3 in DNA: TGTGCCAGCAGACACCGGGACCCTGAGGGGGAGACCCAGTACTTC. The full variable domain, rest sourced from reference TRBV2 and TRBJ2-5, is EPEVTQTPSHQVTQMGQEVILRCVPISNHLYFYWYRQILGQKVEFLVSFYNNEISEKSEIFDDQFSVERPDGSNFTLKIRSTKLEDSAMYFCASRHRDPEGETQYFGPGTRLLVL.

This chain links TRBV27 with TRBJ1-1; the D gene is possibly TRBD1 (6 bases). This CDR3 has 13 amino acids. Trimming removed 7 bases from V and 9 bases from J, with 18 bases in between. CDR1 MNHEY and CDR2 SMNVEV come from the germline V gene (reference sequence). The CDR3 sequence: CASKVPGHTQAFF. The CDR3 DNA follows: TGTGCCAGCAAGGTCCCGGGACACACCCAAGCTTTCTTT.

The chain recombines TRBV27 with TRBJ1-1; possible D gene TRBD1, 6 bases. With 2 bases removed from V and 0 bases from J, the gap between germline ends came to 10 bases. CDR3 length: 15 residues. CDR1 and CDR2 (germline): MNHEY, SMNVEV (reference sequence). The CDR3 is CASSLTGLMNTEAFF. The CDR3 DNA is TGTGCCAGCAGTTTAACAGGGTTGATGAACACTGAAGCTTTCTTT.

This clone was counted a single time. The rearrangement uses TRBV6-5 and TRBJ1-2; D not certain. CDR3 length: 14 amino acids. V dropped 6 bases and J dropped 2 bases, with 13 bases sitting between them. Germline V gene data show CDR1 as MNHEY and CDR2 as SVGAGI. CDR3 nucleotides: TGTGCCAGCAGAGACGGAGTTTACAACTATGGCTACACCTTC. Translated: CASRDGVYNYGYTF.

The rearrangement joins TRBV14 to TRBJ2-2, with 10 bases aligning to TRBD2. CDR1 is SGHDN, CDR2 FVKESK, per germline. The V gene end was trimmed by 0 bases and the J gene end by 4 bases; junction bases not matched to a gene: 8. This CDR3 is built from 18 residues. The CDR3 sequence: CASSQEASGRLLTGELFF. In DNA, the CDR3 is TGTGCCAGCAGCCAAGAAGCTAGCGGGAGACTCCTCACCGGGGAGCTGTTTTTT.

The CDR3: CASSVRLAGGGNEQFF. CDR3 nucleotide sequence: TGTGCCAGCAGCGTAAGGCTAGCGGGAGGGGGCAATGAGCAGTTCTTC. V and J are TRBV7-6 and TRBJ2-1, with 12 bases that match TRBD2. Germline CDR1 reads SGHVS; CDR2 reads FNYEAQ. Trimming took 5 bases from V and 6 from J; bases not matched to a gene: 8. This CDR3 is 16 amino acids long.

This sequence joins TRBV27 and TRBJ2-7; D is possibly TRBD2 (5 bases). This CDR3 comprises 14 residues. Trimming removed 5 bases from V and 1 base from J, with 12 bases in between. Germline V lookup: CDR1 MNHEY, CDR2 SMNVEV (reference sequence). In DNA, the CDR3 is TGTGCCAGCAGTCTAGCCCGGGGTTCCTACGAGCAGTACTTC. Its translation is CASSLARGSYEQYF.

The chain is built from TRBV4-2 and TRBJ2-5; D not certain. V lost 4 bases to trimming and J lost 5 bases, with 23 bases between them. The CDR3 has 17 amino acids. Germline-derived CDR1 and CDR2 are LGHNA and YNFKEQ. The CDR3 protein is CASSPQVVRAGRETQYF. The DNA of the CDR3 is TGTGCCAGCAGCCCCCAGGTGGTTCGAGCCGGTAGGGAGACCCAGTACTTC.

Only one count was recorded for this clone. The rearrangement joins TRBV23-1 to TRBJ2-1; 14 bases align to TRBD2. TRBV23-1 is an open reading frame whose function is uncertain. The length of the CDR3 is 18 residues. J was trimmed by 2 bases and V by 5 bases; bases with no gene match: 8. CDR3 loop: CASSFGTSGSCTYNEQFF. CDR3 sequence (DNA): TGCGCCAGCAGTTTCGGGACTAGCGGGAGCTGCACCTACAATGAGCAGTTCTTC.

This clone has only a few counts. This chain links TRBV7-9 with TRBJ1-1, with D uncertain. The CDR3 is 12 residues long. Germline V gene data show CDR1 as SEHNR and CDR2 as FQNEAQ (reference sequence). V dropped 2 bases and J dropped 6 bases, with 7 bases sitting between them. CDR3 coding DNA: TGTGCCAGCAGCTTATATGTTTCTGAAGCTTTCTTT. It specifies CASSLYVSEAFF. Variable domain in full (rest from reference TRBV7-9 and TRBJ1-1): DTGVSQNPRHKITKRGQNVTFRCDPISEHNRLYWYRQTLGQGPEFLTYFQNEAQLEKSRLLSDRFSAERPKGSFSTLEIQRTEQGDSAMYLCASSLYVSEAFFGQGTRLTVV.

As to this clone: This CDR3 fails to terminate in the conserved phenylalanine or tryptophan, so it likely reflects a read error. The DNA is omitted, as the CDR3 cannot be located on it reliably, and the CDR3 follows TCRdb's listing. This chain uses TRBV6-6 with TRBJ1-1; whether TRBD1, the table's D call, matches the DNA was not checked. The CDR3 comprises 13 residues, both ends counted. CDR1 is MNHNY and CDR2 is SVGAGI in the germline V gene (reference sequence). The CDR3 reads CASSYRQGELSLL.

This chain joins TRBV9 and TRBJ2-7; possible D gene TRBD2, 6 bases. The germline V gene has CDR1 SGDLS and CDR2 YYNGEE. V lost 5 bases and J lost 5, with 17 bases in between. The CDR3 length is 14 residues. The CDR3 sequence: CASRRAGYLHEQYF. DNA of the CDR3: TGTGCCAGCAGGCGAGCGGGTTACCTACACGAGCAGTACTTC.

CDR3 protein: CASSLGTDLNTEAFF. The DNA for the CDR3 is TGCGCCAGCAGCTTGGGGACAGACTTAAACACTGAAGCTTTCTTT. The chain combines TRBV5-1 with TRBJ1-1; D is possibly TRBD1 (6 bases). The V end lost 0 bases, the J end lost 2 bases, and 11 bases lay between the germline ends. This CDR3 is built from 15 residues. CDR1 is SGHRS, CDR2 YFSETQ, per germline.

The rearrangement joins TRBV5-1 to TRBJ2-1; TRBD2 matches 13 bases. CDR1 and CDR2 from the germline V gene are SGHRS and YFSETQ. The V and J ends lost 3 bases and 4 bases, in that order; junction bases with no gene match: 7. This CDR3 spans 17 amino acids. The CDR3 coding sequence is TGCGCCAGCAGCTCAGGACTAGCGGGGGTATCTTACAATGAGCAGTTCTTC. This encodes CASSSGLAGVSYNEQFF. Drawing the rest from reference TRBV5-1 and TRBJ2-1, the complete variable domain is KAGVTQTPRYLIKTRGQQVTLSCSPISGHRSVSWYQQTPGQGLQFLFEYFSETQRNKGNFPGRFSGRQFSNSRSEMNVSTLELGDSALYLCASSSGLAGVSYNEQFFGPGTRLTVL.

This chain connects TRBV9 to TRBJ2-5; TRBD1 is a possible D gene (5 bases). This CDR3 has 15 residues. Trimming left V 0 bases short and J 2 bases short, with 11 bases between. Germline lookup yields CDR1 SGDLS and CDR2 YYNGEE. DNA of the CDR3: TGTGCCAGCAGCGTAGGTGGGGCCCTACAAGAGACCCAGTACTTC. Amino acids: CASSVGGALQETQYF.

The chain carries TRBV5-5 and TRBJ1-5; tentatively, D is TRBD1 (5 bases). Trimming cost V 4 bases and J 1 base, with 12 bases left between them. Germline V gives CDR1 SGHKS, CDR2 YYEKEE (reference sequence). The CDR3 is 15 residues long. The CDR3 sequence: CASSGGTRSNQPQHF. The CDR3, as DNA: TGTGCCAGCAGCGGGGGGACTCGAAGCAATCAGCCCCAGCATTTT.

V and J are TRBV28 and TRBJ2-5, with TRBD1 as a possible D gene (6 bases). The V gene lost 6 bases and the J gene lost 0 bases, with 11 bases spanning the gap. Germline V gene data show CDR1 as MDHEN and CDR2 as SYDVKM. This CDR3 has 14 residues. CDR3 bases: TGTGCCAGCAGCTTTAGACAGGACCAAGAGACCCAGTACTTC. Encoded protein: CASSFRQDQETQYF.

As DNA, the CDR3 is TGTGCCAGCAGCTTAGCCCCGGGGTCGGGGGAGCAGTACTTC. Its translation: CASSLAPGSGEQYF. The chain employs TRBV7-9 and TRBJ2-7, with a possible D match to TRBD2 (5 bases). The CDR3 totals 14 residues. Germline CDR1 reads SEHNR; CDR2 reads FQNEAQ (reference sequence). Deletions cut 0 bases from V and 7 bases from J, with 13 bases between.

The chain has TRBV6-5 and TRBJ2-5; no definite D call. Trimming removed 2 bases from V and 9 bases from J, with 13 bases in between. This CDR3 has 13 residues. Germline lookup yields CDR1 MNHEY and CDR2 SVGAGI. The CDR3 DNA sequence: TGTGCCAGCAGTTACCCGACTCCCCGGTCCCAGTACTTC. Its protein product is CASSYPTPRSQYF.

This clone came up a few times. This chain links TRBV7-2 with TRBJ2-3; D call uncertain. The germline CDR1 and CDR2 sequences are SGHTA and FQGNSA. V lost 7 bases and J 5 bases, leaving 13 bases between the germline ends. The CDR3 length is 13 residues. CDR3 loop: CASTPNFGDTQYF. CDR3 coding DNA: TGTGCCAGCACCCCGAACTTCGGAGATACGCAGTATTTT.